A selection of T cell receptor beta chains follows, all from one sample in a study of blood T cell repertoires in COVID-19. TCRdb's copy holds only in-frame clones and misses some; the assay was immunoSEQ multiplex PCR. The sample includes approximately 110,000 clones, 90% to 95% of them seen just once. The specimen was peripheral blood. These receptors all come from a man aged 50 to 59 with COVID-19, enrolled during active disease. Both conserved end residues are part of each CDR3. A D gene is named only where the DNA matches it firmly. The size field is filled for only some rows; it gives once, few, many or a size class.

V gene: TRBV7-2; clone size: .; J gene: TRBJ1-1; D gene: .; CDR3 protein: CASQGQGETEAFF; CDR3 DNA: TGTGCCAGCCAAGGGCAGGGCGAGACTGAAGCTTTCTTT
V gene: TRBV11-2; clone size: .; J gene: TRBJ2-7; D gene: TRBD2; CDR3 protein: CASSPTSPEQYF; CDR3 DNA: TGTGCCAGCAGCCCGACTAGCCCGGAGCAGTACTTC
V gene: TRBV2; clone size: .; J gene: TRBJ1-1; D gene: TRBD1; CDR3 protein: CASSADRFTEAFF; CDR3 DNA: TGTGCCAGCAGCGCGGACAGGTTCACTGAAGCTTTCTTT
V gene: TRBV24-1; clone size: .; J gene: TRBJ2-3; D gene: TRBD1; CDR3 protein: CATKGQGGTDTQYF; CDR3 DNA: TGTGCCACGAAGGGACAGGGAGGCACAGATACGCAGTATTTT
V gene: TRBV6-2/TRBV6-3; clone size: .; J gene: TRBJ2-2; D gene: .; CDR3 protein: CASSQGRGPSPGELFF; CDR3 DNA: TGTGCCAGCAGCCAAGGCAGGGGCCCATCCCCCGGGGAGCTGTTTTTT
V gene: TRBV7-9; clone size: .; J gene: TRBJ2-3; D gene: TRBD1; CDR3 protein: CASSLLGPGQNTDTQYF; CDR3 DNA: TGTGCCAGCAGCTTACTGGGCCCGGGACAGAACACAGATACGCAGTATTTT
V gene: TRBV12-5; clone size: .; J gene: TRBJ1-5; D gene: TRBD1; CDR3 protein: CASGLVWETGDQPQHF; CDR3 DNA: TGTGCTAGTGGTTTGGTATGGGAGACAGGGGATCAGCCCCAGCATTTT
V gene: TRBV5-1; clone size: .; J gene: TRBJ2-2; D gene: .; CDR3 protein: CASSFRTNTGELFF; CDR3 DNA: TGCGCCAGCAGCTTCCGGACTAACACCGGGGAGCTGTTTTTT
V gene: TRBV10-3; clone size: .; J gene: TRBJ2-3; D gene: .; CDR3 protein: CAISEPGTSARTDTQYF; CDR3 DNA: TGTGCCATCAGTGAGCCAGGGACATCGGCCCGCACAGATACGCAGTATTTT
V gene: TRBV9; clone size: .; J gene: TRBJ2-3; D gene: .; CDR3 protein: CASSDRTGSTDTQYF; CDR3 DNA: TGTGCCAGCAGCGACCGGACGGGAAGCACAGATACGCAGTATTTT
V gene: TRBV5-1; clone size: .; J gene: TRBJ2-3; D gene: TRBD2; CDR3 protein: CASSRSGGSTDTQYF; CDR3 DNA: TGCGCCAGCAGCAGGAGTGGCGGGAGTACAGATACGCAGTATTTT
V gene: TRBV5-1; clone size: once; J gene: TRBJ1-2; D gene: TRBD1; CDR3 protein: CASSFARGPLYGYTF; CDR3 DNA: TGCGCCAGCAGCTTCGCCAGGGGGCCCCTCTATGGCTACACCTTC
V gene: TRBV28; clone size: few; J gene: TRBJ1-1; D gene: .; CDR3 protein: CASSVNTEAFF; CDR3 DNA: TGTGCCAGCTCTGTGAACACTGAAGCTTTCTTT
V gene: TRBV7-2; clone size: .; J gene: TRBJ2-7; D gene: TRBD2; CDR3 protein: CASSLSSTSGKSSYEQYF; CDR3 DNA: TGTGCCAGCAGCTTATCTAGCACTAGCGGAAAATCTTCCTACGAGCAGTACTTC
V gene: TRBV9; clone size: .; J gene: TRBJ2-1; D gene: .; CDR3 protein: CASSSVGSSYNEQFF; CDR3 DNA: TGTGCCAGCAGCTCGGTCGGGAGCTCCTACAATGAGCAGTTCTTC
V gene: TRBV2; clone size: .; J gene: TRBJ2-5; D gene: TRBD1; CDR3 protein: CASRKGQEEYF; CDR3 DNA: TGTGCCAGCAGAAAGGGACAGGAAGAGTACTTC
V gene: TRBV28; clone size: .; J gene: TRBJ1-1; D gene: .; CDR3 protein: CASSSAQVTEAFF; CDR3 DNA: TGTGCCAGCAGTTCTGCACAGGTAACTGAAGCTTTCTTT
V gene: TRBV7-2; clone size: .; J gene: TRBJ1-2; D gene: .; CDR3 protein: CASSPPFREGGYTF; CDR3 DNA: TGTGCCAGCAGCCCCCCTTTCAGGGAAGGTGGCTACACCTTC
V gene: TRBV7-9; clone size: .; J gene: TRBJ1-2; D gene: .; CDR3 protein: CASSLEAGAGYTF; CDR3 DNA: TGTGCCAGCAGCCTAGAGGCAGGGGCTGGCTACACCTTC
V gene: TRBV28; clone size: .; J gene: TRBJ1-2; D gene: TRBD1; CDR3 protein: CASRQGFGYTF; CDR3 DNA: TGTGCCAGCAGACAGGGGTTTGGCTACACCTTC
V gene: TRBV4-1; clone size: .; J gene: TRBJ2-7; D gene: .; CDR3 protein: CASSQADYSYEQYF; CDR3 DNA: TGCGCCAGCAGCCAAGCTGACTACTCCTACGAGCAGTACTTC
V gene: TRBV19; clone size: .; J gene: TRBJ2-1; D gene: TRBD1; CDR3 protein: CASSGGTGAYNEQFF; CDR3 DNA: TGTGCCAGTAGTGGAGGGACAGGGGCCTACAATGAGCAGTTCTTC
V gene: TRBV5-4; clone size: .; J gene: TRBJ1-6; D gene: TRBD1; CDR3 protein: CASSASTGLGSPLHF; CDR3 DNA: TGTGCCAGCAGCGCCTCGACAGGGCTGGGTTCACCCCTCCACTTT
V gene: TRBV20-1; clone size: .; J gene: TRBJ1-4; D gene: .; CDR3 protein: CSASEASGGEKLFF; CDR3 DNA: TGCAGTGCTAGTGAGGCCTCGGGGGGTGAAAAACTGTTTTTT
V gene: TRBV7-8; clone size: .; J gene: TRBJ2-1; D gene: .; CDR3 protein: CASSPRERSSYNEQFF; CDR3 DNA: TGTGCCAGCAGCCCTAGGGAGAGGAGCTCCTACAATGAGCAGTTCTTC
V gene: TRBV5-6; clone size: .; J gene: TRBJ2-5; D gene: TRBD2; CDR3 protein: CASSLPPSGDNYQETQYF; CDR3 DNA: TGTGCCAGCAGCTTGCCCCCTAGCGGAGATAATTACCAAGAGACCCAGTACTTC
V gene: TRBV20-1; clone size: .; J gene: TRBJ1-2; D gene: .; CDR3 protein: CSARDWAGYTF; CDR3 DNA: TGCAGTGCTAGAGACTGGGCTGGCTACACCTTC
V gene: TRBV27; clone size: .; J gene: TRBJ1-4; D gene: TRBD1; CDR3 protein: CASSFTRTGANGANEKLFF; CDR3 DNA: TGTGCCAGCAGTTTTACCAGGACAGGGGCAAATGGGGCTAATGAAAAACTGTTTTTT
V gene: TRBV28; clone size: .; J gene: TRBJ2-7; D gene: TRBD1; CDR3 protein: CASSQPGQGNYGQYF; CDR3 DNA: TGTGCCAGCAGCCAACCGGGACAGGGGAACTACGGGCAGTACTTC
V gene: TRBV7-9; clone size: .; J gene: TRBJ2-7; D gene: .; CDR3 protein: CASSFTGSGYEQYF; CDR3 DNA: TGTGCCAGCAGCTTTACCGGGAGCGGCTACGAGCAGTACTTC
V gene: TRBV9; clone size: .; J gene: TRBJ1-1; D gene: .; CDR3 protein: CASSVDGTPRSTEAFF; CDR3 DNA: TGTGCCAGCAGCGTAGACGGTACCCCAAGGAGCACTGAAGCTTTCTTT
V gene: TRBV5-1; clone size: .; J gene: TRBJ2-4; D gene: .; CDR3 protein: CASSLTQAGQGIQYF; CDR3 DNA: TGCGCCAGCAGCTTGACGCAGGCGGGTCAGGGGATTCAGTACTTC
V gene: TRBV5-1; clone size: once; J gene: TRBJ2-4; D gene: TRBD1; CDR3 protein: CASSLGGQVVAKNIQYF; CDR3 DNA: TGCGCCAGCAGCTTGGGAGGACAGGTGGTAGCCAAAAACATTCAGTACTTC
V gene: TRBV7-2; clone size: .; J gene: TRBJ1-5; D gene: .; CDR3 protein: CASSFHDRQPQHF; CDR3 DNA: TGTGCCAGCAGCTTTCACGACAGGCAGCCCCAGCATTTT
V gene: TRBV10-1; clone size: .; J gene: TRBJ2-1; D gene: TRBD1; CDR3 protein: CASSTGTEYNEQFF; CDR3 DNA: TGCGCCAGCAGTACAGGGACAGAATACAATGAGCAGTTCTTC
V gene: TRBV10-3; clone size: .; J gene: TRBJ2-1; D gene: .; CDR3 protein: CAISDRGDSINEQFF; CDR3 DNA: TGTGCCATCAGTGATAGAGGGGACTCTATCAATGAGCAGTTCTTC
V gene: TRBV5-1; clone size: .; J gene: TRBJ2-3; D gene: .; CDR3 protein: CASSLANGLDFPTDTQYF; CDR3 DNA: TGCGCCAGCAGCTTGGCCAATGGGTTGGACTTCCCCACAGATACGCAGTATTTT
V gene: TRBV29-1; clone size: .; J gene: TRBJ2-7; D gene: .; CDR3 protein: CSARTDYVEQYF; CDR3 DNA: TGCAGCGCACGGACAGACTATGTGGAGCAGTACTTC
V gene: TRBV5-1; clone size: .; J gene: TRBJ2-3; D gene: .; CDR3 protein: CASSLVAGGTDTQYF; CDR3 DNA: TGCGCCAGCAGCTTGGTGGCAGGGGGCACAGATACGCAGTATTTT